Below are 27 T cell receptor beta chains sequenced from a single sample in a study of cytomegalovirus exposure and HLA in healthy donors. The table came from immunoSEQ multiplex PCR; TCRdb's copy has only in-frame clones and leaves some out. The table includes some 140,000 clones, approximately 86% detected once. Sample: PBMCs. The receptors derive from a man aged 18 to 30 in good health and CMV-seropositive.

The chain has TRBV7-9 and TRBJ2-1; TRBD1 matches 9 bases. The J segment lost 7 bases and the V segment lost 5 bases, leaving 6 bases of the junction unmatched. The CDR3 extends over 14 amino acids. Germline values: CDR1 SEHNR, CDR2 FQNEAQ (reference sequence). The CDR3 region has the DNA TGTGCCAGCAGCCCTGGGACAGGGACTAATGAGCAGTTCTTC. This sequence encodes CASSPGTGTNEQFF.

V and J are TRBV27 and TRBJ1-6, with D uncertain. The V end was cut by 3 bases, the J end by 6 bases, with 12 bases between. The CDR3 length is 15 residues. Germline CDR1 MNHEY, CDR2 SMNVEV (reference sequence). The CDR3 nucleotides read TGTGCCAGCAGTTTGAACGTCGCGGGTAATTCACCCCTCCACTTT. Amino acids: CASSLNVAGNSPLHF.

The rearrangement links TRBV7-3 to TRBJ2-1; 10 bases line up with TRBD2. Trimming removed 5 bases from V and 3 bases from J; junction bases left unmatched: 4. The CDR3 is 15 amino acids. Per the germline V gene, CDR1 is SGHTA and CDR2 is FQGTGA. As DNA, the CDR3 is TGTGCCAGCAGCCCCGGGACTAGCGACTACAATGAGCAGTTCTTC. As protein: CASSPGTSDYNEQFF. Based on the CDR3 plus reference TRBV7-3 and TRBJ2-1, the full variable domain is GAGVSQTPSNKVTEKGKYVELRCDPISGHTALYWYRQSLGQGPEFLIYFQGTGAADDSGLPNDRFFAVRPEGSVSTLKIQRTERGDSAVYLCASSPGTSDYNEQFFGPGTRLTVL.

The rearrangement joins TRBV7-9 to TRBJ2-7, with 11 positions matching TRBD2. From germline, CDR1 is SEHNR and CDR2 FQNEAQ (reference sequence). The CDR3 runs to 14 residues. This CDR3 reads CVTVLAGDSYEQYF. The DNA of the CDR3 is TGTGTTACGGTACTAGCGGGAGACTCCTACGAGCAGTACTTC.

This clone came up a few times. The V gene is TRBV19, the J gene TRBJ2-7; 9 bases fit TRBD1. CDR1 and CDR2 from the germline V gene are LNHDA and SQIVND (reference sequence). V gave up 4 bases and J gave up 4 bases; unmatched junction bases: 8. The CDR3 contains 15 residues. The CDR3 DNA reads TGTGCCAGTAGTACCTCGGACAGGGGAGTGTACGAGCAGTACTTC. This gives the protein CASSTSDRGVYEQYF.

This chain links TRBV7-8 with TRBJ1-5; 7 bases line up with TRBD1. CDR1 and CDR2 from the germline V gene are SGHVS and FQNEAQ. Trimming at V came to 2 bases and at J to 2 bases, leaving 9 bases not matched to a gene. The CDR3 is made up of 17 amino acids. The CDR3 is CASSLSVTGIRNQPQHF. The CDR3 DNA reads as TGTGCCAGCAGCTTAAGCGTGACAGGGATTCGCAATCAGCCCCAGCATTTT.

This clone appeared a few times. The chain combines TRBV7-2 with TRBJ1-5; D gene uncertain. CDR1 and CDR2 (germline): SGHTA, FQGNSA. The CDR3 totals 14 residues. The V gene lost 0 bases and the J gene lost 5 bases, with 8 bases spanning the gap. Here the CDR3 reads CASSLAENHQPQHF. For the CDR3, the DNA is TGTGCCAGCAGCTTAGCTGAGAATCATCAGCCCCAGCATTTT.

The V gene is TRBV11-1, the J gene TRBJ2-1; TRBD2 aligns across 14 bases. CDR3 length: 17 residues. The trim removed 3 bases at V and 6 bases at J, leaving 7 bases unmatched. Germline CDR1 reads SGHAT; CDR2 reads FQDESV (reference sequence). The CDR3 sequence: CASSFSTSGRVSNEQFF. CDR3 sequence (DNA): TGTGCCAGCAGCTTTTCGACTAGCGGGAGGGTGAGCAATGAGCAGTTCTTC.

Written as DNA, the CDR3 is TGTGCCAGGAAACTAGCGGGAGGGCCCTACGAGCAGTACTTC. It encodes CARKLAGGPYEQYF. The rearrangement joins TRBV2 to TRBJ2-7; TRBD2 agrees at 13 bases. V was clipped by 9 bases and J by 2 bases; unmatched bases: 4. This CDR3 is 14 amino acids long. The germline V gene has CDR1 SNHLY and CDR2 FYNNEI.

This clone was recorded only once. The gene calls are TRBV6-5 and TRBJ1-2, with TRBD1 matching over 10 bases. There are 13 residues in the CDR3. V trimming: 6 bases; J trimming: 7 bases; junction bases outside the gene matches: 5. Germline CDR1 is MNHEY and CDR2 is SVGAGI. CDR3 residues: CASSRQGAGGYTF. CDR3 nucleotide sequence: TGTGCCAGCAGCAGACAGGGGGCGGGTGGCTACACCTTC.

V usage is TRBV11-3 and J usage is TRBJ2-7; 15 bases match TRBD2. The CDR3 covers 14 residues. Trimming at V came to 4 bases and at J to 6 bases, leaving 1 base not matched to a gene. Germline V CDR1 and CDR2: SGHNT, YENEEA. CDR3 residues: CASSSGLAGGEQYF. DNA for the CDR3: TGTGCCAGCAGCTCGGGACTAGCGGGAGGCGAGCAGTACTTC.

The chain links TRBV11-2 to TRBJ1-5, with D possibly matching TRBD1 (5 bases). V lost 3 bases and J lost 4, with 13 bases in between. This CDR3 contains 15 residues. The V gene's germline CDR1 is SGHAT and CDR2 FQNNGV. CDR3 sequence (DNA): TGTGCCAGCAGCTTTGGCACAGGTTTAAATCAGCCCCAGCATTTT. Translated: CASSFGTGLNQPQHF.

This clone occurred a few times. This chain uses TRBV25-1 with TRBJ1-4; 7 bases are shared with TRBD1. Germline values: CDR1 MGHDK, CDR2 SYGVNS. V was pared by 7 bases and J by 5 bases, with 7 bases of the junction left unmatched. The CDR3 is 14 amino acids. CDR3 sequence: CASTPTGPNEKLFF. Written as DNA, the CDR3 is TGTGCCAGCACCCCGACAGGGCCCAATGAAAAACTGTTTTTT. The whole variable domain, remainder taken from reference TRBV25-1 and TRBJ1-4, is EADIYQTPRYLVIGTGKKITLECSQTMGHDKMYWYQQDPGMELHLIHYSYGVNSTEKGDLSSESTVSRIRTEHFPLTLESARPSHTSQYLCASTPTGPNEKLFFGSGTQLSVL.

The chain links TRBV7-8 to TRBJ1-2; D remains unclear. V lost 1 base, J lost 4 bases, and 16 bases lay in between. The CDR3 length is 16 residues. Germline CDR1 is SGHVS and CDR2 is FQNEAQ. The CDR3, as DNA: TGTGCCAGCAGCTTAGTACGGTCCCGAACGTCCTATGGCTACACCTTC. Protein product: CASSLVRSRTSYGYTF.

CDR3 region: CASSYARLGREGYTF. As DNA, the CDR3 is TGTGCCAGCAGCTACGCTCGGTTAGGAAGGGAGGGCTACACCTTC. The chain combines TRBV6-5 with TRBJ1-2; D gene uncertain. Germline-derived CDR1 and CDR2 are MNHEY and SVGAGI. V lost 6 bases to trimming and J lost 8 bases, with 22 bases between them. The length of the CDR3 is 15 residues.

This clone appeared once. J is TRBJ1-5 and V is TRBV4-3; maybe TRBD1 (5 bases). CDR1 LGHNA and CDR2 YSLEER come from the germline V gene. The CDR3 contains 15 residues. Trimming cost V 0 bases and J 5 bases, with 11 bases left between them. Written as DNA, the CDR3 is TGCGCCAGCAGCCAAGATCGCGGGGCCTATCAGCCCCAGCATTTT. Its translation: CASSQDRGAYQPQHF.

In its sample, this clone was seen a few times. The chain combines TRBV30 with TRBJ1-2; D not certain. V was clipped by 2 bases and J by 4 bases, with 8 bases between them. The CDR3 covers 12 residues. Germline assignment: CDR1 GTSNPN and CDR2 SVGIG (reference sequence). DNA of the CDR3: TGTGCCTGGAGTCCTATCCCCTATGGCTACACCTTC. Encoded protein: CAWSPIPYGYTF.

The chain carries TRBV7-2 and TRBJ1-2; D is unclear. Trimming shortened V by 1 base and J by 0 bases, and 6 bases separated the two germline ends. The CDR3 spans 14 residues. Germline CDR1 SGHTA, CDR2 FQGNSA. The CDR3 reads CASSLVGANYGYTF. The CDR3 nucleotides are TGTGCCAGCAGCTTAGTCGGAGCTAACTATGGCTACACCTTC.

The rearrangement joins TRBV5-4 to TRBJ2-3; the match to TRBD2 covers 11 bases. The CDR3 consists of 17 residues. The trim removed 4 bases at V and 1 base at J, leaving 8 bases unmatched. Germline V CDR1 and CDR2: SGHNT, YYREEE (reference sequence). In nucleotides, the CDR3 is TGTGCCAGCAGCCCCTGGGGGGGACTAGCGGGCACAGATACGCAGTATTTT. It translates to CASSPWGGLAGTDTQYF.

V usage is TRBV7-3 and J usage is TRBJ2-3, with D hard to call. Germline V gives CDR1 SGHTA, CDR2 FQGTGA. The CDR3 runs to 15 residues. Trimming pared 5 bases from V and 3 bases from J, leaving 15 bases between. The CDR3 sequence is CASSRDVSRTDTQYF. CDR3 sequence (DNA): TGTGCCAGCAGCCGCGACGTTAGCCGTACAGATACGCAGTATTTT. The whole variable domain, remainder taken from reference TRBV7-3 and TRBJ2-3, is GAGVSQTPSNKVTEKGKYVELRCDPISGHTALYWYRQSLGQGPEFLIYFQGTGAADDSGLPNDRFFAVRPEGSVSTLKIQRTERGDSAVYLCASSRDVSRTDTQYFGPGTRLTVL.

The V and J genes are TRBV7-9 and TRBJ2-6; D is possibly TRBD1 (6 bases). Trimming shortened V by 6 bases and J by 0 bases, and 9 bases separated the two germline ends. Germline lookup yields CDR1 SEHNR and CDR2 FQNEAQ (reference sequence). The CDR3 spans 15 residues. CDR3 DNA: TGTGCCAGCAGTTCAGGGGACTCTGGGGCCAACGTCCTGACTTTC. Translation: CASSSGDSGANVLTF.

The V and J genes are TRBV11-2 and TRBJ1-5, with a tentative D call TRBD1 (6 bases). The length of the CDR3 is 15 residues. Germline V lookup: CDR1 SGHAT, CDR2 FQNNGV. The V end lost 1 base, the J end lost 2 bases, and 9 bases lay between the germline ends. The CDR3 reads CASSLGRGGNQPQHF. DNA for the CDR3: TGTGCCAGCAGCTTAGGCAGGGGTGGCAATCAGCCCCAGCATTTT.

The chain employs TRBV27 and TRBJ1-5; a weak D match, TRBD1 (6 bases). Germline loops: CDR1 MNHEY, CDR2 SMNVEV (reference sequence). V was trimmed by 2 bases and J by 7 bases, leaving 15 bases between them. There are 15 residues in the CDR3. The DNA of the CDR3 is TGTGCCAGCAGTTTAACAGGGTTGGTCTCACAGCCCCAGCATTTT. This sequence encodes CASSLTGLVSQPQHF.

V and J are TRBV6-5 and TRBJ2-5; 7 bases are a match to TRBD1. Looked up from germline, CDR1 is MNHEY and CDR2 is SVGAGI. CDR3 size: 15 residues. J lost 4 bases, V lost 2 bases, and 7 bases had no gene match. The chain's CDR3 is CASSYRQGWRETQYF. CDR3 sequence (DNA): TGTGCCAGCAGTTACCGACAGGGTTGGCGAGAGACCCAGTACTTC.

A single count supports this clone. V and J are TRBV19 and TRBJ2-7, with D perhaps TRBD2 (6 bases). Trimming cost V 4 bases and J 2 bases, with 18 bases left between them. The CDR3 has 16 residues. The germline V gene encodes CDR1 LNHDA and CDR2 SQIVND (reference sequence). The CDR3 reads CASSTYARGEAYEQYF. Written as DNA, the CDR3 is TGTGCCAGTAGTACATATGCTAGAGGGGAGGCCTACGAGCAGTACTTC.

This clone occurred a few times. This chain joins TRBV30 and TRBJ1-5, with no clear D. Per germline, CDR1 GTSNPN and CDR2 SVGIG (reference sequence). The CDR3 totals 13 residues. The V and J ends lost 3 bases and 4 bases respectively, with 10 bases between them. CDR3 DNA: TGTGCCTGGAGCGTCACACCTAATCAGCCCCAGCATTTT. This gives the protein CAWSVTPNQPQHF.

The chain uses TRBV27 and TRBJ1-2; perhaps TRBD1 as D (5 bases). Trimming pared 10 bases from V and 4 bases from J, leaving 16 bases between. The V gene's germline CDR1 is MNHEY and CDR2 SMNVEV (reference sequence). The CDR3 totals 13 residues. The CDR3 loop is CATGRGDFYGYTF. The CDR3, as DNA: TGTGCCACCGGAAGAGGGGACTTCTATGGCTACACCTTC.